The present TCR beta chain was sequenced within a study of T-cell memory formation after mild COVID-19. Across the study: Most TCR clusters belonged to a single donor.

TCRdb ran MiXCR on the 5' RACE reads and lists one entry per CDR3 protein. The sample lists a few hundred thousand distinct CDR3 sequences; approximately 15% were seen once. Study results and limitations: Clones contracting day 15 to 85 were balanced CD4/CD8; later expanders leaned CD4+. That cross-reactive memory joined was suggested by some responding clones appearing in pre-infection memory.

A word on this clonotype: Its antigen is not known.

The CDR3 sequence is 15 residues long. The V gene's germline CDR1 is MGHRA and CDR2 YSYEKL. V was shortened by 2 bases and J by 2 bases, with 12 bases between the two germline ends. The receptor's source is a man aged 18 to 30 who had mild COVID-19 (a few samples of this study predate the infection). Cell type and time point are not known. Input material: PBMCs or a T cell subset sorted from them (not recorded which). The chain carries TRBV4-1 and TRBJ1-2; the D gene is possibly TRBD1 (6 bases). The CDR3 region is CASSQIAGENYGYTF. The CDR3 bases are TGCGCCAGCAGCCAAATTGCAGGGGAAAACTATGGCTACACCTTC.